Below, one T cell receptor beta chain is given with its context. Its matching antigen is unknown. The source of the sample is a study of early stage breast cancer tumors. Across the whole study: Samples were sequenced at about 9.7-fold average coverage.

The study, taken as a whole, reports: Blood repertoires resembled normal breast more than tumor. Compared with adjacent normal breast, tumors showed around 2.7-fold denser, more clonal T cells.

Blood replicates held 0.5 ug DNA, tumor or normal breast about 1.5 ug, two each. TCRdb keeps only in-frame clones here, not all; method: immunoSEQ multiplex PCR. This sample has 51,000 or so clones, with roughly 80% found just once. Germline CDR1 is SQVTM and CDR2 is ANQGSEA. V lost 5 bases to trimming and J lost 5 bases, with 6 bases between them. CDR3 size: 11 residues. The gene calls are TRBV29-1 and TRBJ2-2; D remains ambiguous. This TCR derives from a person aged 45 to 59 with breast cancer. The sequenced sample consisted of blood. CDR3 loop: CSVTETGELFF. The CDR3 DNA reads TGCAGCGTTACGGAGACCGGGGAGCTGTTTTTT.